These 10 T cell receptor beta chains were all obtained from the same sample, sequenced in a study of blood T cell repertoires in COVID-19. The assay was immunoSEQ multiplex PCR, and TCRdb's table has in-frame clones only and misses some. Here the sample spans 150,000 to 180,000 clones, around 90% being singletons. The sample comprised peripheral blood. The receptors were gathered from a man aged 45-60 years with acute or convalescent COVID-19.

This clone has just one count. J is TRBJ1-6 and V is TRBV7-8, with a tentative D call TRBD1 (6 bases). This CDR3 is built from 15 residues. V was cut by 7 bases and J by 0 bases, with 10 bases left in between. Per germline, CDR1 SGHVS and CDR2 FQNEAQ. The CDR3: CASKGESSYNSPLHF. DNA of the CDR3: TGTGCCAGCAAGGGGGAGAGCTCCTATAATTCACCCCTCCACTTT.

This chain uses TRBV3-1 (or the pseudogene TRBV3-2) with TRBJ2-5; 12 bases align to TRBD2. V lost 3 bases and J lost 4; bases outside the gene matches: 3. This CDR3 comprises 15 residues. Germline assignment: CDR1 LGHDT and CDR2 YNNKEL (reference sequence). CDR3 sequence reads: CASSQLAGGVETQYF. CDR3 sequence (DNA): TGTGCCAGCAGCCAGCTAGCGGGAGGGGTAGAGACCCAGTACTTC.

This clone was counted a single time. This rearrangement joins TRBV5-1 to TRBJ2-5, with 8 bases fitting TRBD1. In germline, CDR1 is SGHRS, CDR2 YFSETQ. The CDR3 is made up of 14 amino acids. J lost 2 bases, V lost 3 bases, and 3 bases had no gene match. The CDR3 DNA is TGCGCCAGCAGCTGGGGGGACAGGCAAGAGACCCAGTACTTC. It specifies CASSWGDRQETQYF.

The V gene is TRBV5-6, the J gene TRBJ1-1, with D uncertain. Germline CDR1 and CDR2: SGHDT and YYEEEE. Trimming shortened V by 2 bases and J by 1 base, and 6 bases separated the two germline ends. The CDR3 has 13 amino acids. This CDR3 is CASSLPENTEAFF. The CDR3 nucleotides read TGTGCCAGCAGCTTACCAGAGAACACTGAAGCTTTCTTT.

The chain has TRBV6-5 and TRBJ2-7; D uncertain. V lost 0 bases to trimming and J lost 6 bases, with 6 bases between them. This CDR3 region has 12 residues. Looked up from germline, CDR1 is MNHEY and CDR2 is SVGAGI. The CDR3 is CASSYSGLEQYF. The CDR3 nucleotides are TGTGCCAGCAGTTACTCTGGGCTCGAGCAGTACTTC.

The chain's CDR3 is CASSVEVGLEVDTQYF. In DNA, the CDR3 is TGTGCCAGCAGCGTAGAGGTGGGACTAGAGGTGGATACGCAGTATTTT. V is TRBV9 and J is TRBJ2-3; TRBD2 matches 8 bases. V lost 0 bases, J lost 6 bases, and 9 bases stayed unmatched. CDR3 length equals 16 residues. Germline V lookup: CDR1 SGDLS, CDR2 YYNGEE.

This clone came up once. The V call is TRBV11-2, the J call TRBJ2-7; D not certain. In germline, CDR1 is SGHAT, CDR2 FQNNGV. The CDR3 is made up of 12 amino acids. The germline V and J ends were trimmed by 4 bases and 4 bases, with 8 bases remaining between them. In DNA, the CDR3 is TGTGCCAGCAGCTCCCAGGATTACGAGCAGTACTTC. It translates to CASSSQDYEQYF.

V is TRBV29-1 and J is TRBJ1-1; D perhaps matches TRBD1 (5 bases). CDR1 is SQVTM, CDR2 ANQGSEA, per germline. This CDR3 has 12 amino acids. The germline V and J ends were trimmed by 7 bases and 1 base, with 10 bases remaining between them. As DNA, the CDR3 is TGCAGCGGGAAGACAGCGAACACTGAAGCTTTCTTT. Its protein is CSGKTANTEAFF.

The chain joins TRBV5-4 to TRBJ2-5; D is undetermined. Germline V CDR1 and CDR2: SGHNT, YYREEE (reference sequence). The V end was cut by 7 bases, the J end by 2 bases, with 12 bases between. The CDR3 contains 13 residues. The CDR3 here is CASSAASQETQYF. As DNA, the CDR3 is TGTGCCAGCTCCGCGGCCAGTCAAGAGACCCAGTACTTC.

The chain recombines TRBV6-6 with TRBJ1-5; 8 bases match TRBD1. Germline trimming cut 5 bases from V and 3 bases from J; bases unmatched to any gene: 6. Looked up from germline, CDR1 is MNHNY and CDR2 is SVGAGI (reference sequence). The CDR3 loop spans 15 amino acids. The CDR3 protein is CASSPPDRDNQPQHF. The CDR3 DNA reads TGTGCCAGCAGTCCGCCGGACAGGGACAATCAGCCCCAGCATTTT.